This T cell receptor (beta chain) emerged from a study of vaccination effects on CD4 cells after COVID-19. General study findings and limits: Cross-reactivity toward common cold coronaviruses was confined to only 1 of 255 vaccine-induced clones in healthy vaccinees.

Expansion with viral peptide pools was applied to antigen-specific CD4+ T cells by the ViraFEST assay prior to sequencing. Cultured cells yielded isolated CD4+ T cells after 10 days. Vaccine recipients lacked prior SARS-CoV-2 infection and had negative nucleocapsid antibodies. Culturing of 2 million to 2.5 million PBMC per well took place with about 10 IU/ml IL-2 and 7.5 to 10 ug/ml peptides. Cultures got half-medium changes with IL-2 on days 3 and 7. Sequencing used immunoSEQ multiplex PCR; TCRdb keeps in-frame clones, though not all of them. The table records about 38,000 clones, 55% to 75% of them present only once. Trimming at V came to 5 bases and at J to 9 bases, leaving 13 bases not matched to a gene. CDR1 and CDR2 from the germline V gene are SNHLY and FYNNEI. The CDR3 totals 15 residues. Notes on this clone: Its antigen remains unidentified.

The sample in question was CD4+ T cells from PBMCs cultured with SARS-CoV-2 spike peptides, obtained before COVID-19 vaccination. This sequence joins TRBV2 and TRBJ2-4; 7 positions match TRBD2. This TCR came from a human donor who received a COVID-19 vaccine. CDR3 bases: TGTGCCAGCAGTCTTCTCAGGAAGGCGGGAGTCATTCAGTACTTC. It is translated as CASSLLRKAGVIQYF.